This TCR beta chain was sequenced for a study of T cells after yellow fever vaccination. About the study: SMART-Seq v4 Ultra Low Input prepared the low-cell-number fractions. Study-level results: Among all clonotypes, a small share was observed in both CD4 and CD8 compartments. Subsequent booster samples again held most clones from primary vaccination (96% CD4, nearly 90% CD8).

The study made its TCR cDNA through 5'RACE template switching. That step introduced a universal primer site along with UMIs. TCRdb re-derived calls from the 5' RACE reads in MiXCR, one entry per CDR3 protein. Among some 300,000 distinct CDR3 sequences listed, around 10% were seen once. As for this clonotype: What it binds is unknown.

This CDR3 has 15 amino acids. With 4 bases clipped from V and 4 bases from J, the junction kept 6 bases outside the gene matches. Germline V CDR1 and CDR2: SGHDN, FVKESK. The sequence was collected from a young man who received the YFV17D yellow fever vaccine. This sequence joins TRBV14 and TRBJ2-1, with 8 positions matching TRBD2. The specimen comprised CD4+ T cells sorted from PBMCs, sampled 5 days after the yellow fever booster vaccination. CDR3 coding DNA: TGTGCCAGCAGCCCGGGGGGGGGCAGGTACAATGAGCAGTTCTTC. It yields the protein CASSPGGGRYNEQFF.